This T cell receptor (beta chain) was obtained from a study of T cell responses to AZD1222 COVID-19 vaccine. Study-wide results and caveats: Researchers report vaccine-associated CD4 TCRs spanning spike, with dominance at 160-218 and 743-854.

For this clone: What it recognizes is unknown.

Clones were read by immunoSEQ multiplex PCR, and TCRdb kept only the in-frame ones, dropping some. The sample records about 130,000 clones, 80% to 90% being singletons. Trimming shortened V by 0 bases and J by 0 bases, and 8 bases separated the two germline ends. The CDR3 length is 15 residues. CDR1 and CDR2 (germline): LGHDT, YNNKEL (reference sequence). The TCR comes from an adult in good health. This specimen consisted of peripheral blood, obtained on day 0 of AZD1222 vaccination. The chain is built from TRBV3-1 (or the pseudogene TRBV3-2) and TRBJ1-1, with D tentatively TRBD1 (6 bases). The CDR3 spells CASSQETGMNTEAFF. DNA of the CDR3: TGTGCCAGCAGCCAAGAGACAGGTATGAACACTGAAGCTTTCTTT.